This T cell receptor beta chain appears in the sequencing data of a study of T-cell memory formation after mild COVID-19. 5'RACE primed at constant segments yielded TCR alpha and TCR beta cDNA libraries bearing sample barcodes and UMIs. One entry per CDR3 protein, called by TCRdb with MiXCR from the 5' RACE reads. Of hundreds of thousands of distinct CDR3 sequences listed, around 21% are singletons. V dropped 7 bases and J dropped 1; count of bases not matched to a gene: 12. CDR3 length: 16 residues. Germline V gives CDR1 MDHEN, CDR2 SYDVKM. Overall study findings and caveats: Prior to infection, memory already included some responding clones, suggesting cross-reactive memory joined. Specificity for SARS-CoV-2 was not confirmed among the second-wave clones peaking on day 37.

This clonotype was recorded once. Its antigen is not known. The sequence was obtained from an adult woman who had mild COVID-19 (a few samples of this study predate the infection). Cell type and time point are not known. Sequenced input: PBMCs or a T cell subset sorted from them (not recorded which). V is TRBV28 and J is TRBJ2-5; TRBD2 matches 7 bases. CDR3 sequence reads: CASNFGMGRAQETQYF. CDR3 sequence (DNA): TGTGCCAGCAACTTCGGAATGGGGAGGGCCCAAGAGACCCAGTACTTC.